This TCR beta chain was sequenced in a study of CD8+ T cells in alopecia areata. General observations from the study: Scalp specimens additionally yield sequences from normal skin's resident alphabeta T cells. Among the top 100, expanded CD8+ clones were significantly decreased by tofacitinib, as was scalp clonality.

In the case of this clone: What it binds is not known.

Treatment meaning: oral pan-JAK inhibitor, 5-10 mg twice daily. CD4+ and CD8+ T cells were sorted from PBMCs. RNA, once extracted, was reverse transcribed into cDNA for use as the sequencing template. The table came from immunoSEQ multiplex PCR; TCRdb's copy has only in-frame clones and leaves some out. The sample shows 110,000 or so clones, roughly 56% of them seen only once. The CDR3 totals 14 residues. Germline loops: CDR1 LNHNV, CDR2 YYDKDF (reference sequence). With 2 bases clipped from V and 7 bases from J, the junction kept 3 bases outside the gene matches. V is TRBV15 and J is TRBJ1-4; 8 bases match TRBD1. The sequences come from CD4+ T cells sorted from blood, collected at week 24, from a patient treated with tofacitinib. The receptor comes from a human donor with alopecia areata. The CDR3 nucleotides are TGTGCCACCAGCAGACAGGGGGCCTCTGAAAAACTGTTTTTT. It is translated as CATSRQGASEKLFF.